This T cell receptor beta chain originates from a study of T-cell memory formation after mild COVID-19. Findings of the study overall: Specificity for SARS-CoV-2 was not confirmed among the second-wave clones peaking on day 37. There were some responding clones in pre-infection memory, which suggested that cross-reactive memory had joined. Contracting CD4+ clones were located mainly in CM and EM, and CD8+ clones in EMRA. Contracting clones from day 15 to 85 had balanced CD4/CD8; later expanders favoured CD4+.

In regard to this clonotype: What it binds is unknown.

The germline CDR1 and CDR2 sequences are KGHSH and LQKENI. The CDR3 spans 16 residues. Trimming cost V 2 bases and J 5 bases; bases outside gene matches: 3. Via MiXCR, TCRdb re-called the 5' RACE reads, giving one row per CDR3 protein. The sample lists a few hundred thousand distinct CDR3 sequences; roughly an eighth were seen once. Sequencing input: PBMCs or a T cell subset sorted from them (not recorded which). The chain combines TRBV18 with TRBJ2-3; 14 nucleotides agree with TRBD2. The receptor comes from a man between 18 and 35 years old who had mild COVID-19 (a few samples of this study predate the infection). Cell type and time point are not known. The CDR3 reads CASSPNGLAGGDTQYF. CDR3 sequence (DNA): TGTGCCAGCTCACCAAACGGACTAGCGGGGGGAGATACGCAGTATTTT.